Listed below are T cell receptor beta chains from one sample, sequenced in a study of metastatic and nonmetastatic thyroid tumors. TCRdb ran MiXCR on the PCR reads. The profile covers 4,500 or so clones, with 23% appearing a single time and around 9.6% taken by the ten largest. The material sequenced was tumor tissue. Receptor source: a male donor with papillary thyroid cancer or a benign thyroid nodule (not recorded which). Some clones in this sample may be carry-over from other donors' samples. Both conserved end residues are part of each CDR3. The D gene is left open where the match is weak.

>13|TRBJ1-6|TRBV2|-
CASRGTINSPLHF
>13|TRBJ1-1|TRBV9|TRBD1
CASSAGQDTEAFF
>14|TRBJ2-1|TRBV12-3/TRBV12-4|-
CASSLTGLDNEQFF
>12|TRBJ2-7|TRBV10-2|TRBD1
CASTTGANEQYF
>15|TRBJ1-3|TRBV6-1|-
CASRMRVDSGNTIYF
>15|TRBJ2-7|TRBV6-2/TRBV6-3|TRBD2
CASIPGLAGSYEQYF
>15|TRBJ1-6|TRBV19|-
CASSRALLGDSPLHF
>14|TRBJ2-1|TRBV19|TRBD2
CASTRVAGNNEQFF
>16|TRBJ1-1|TRBV28|-
CASSITGQLINTEAFF
>13|TRBJ1-1|TRBV19|TRBD1
CASRVDRVTEAFF
>14|TRBJ2-7|TRBV20-1|TRBD1
CSASGTGRSYEQYF
>13|TRBJ2-7|TRBV6-1|TRBD1
CASRPGQSYEQYF
>16|TRBJ1-1|TRBV19|TRBD1
CASSPFDGQGETEAFF
>13|TRBJ1-5|TRBV30|-
CAWSQNSNQPQHF
>15|TRBJ2-1|TRBV11-2|TRBD2
CASSRTRGSYNEQFF
>15|TRBJ1-2|TRBV28|-
CASIADSLSNYGYTF
>13|TRBJ1-2|TRBV6-4|-
CASSDGLWHGYTF
>16|TRBJ1-3|TRBV4-2|-
CASSQDLGLSGNTIYF
>16|TRBJ1-4|TRBV4-1|-
CASSQTPSHPPGKLFF
>15|TRBJ2-6|TRBV19|TRBD1
CASSAQGAGANVLTF
>14|TRBJ1-2|TRBV6-1|-
CASSRLSAQGGYTF
>16|TRBJ2-1|TRBV10-1|TRBD2
CASSESEAGGPHEQFF
>16|TRBJ2-2|TRBV5-1|TRBD1
CASSLVGTENTGELFF
>15|TRBJ2-2|TRBV6-1|TRBD1
CASSGRDRITGELFF
>18|TRBJ2-7|TRBV28|TRBD2
CASSWGLAGPTLSYEQYF
>19|TRBJ2-1|TRBV10-3|-
CAIRNDRGRASGGYNEQFF
>13|TRBJ2-3|TRBV11-1|-
CASSLAHADTQYF
>14|TRBJ2-3|TRBV24-1|-
CATSPLGHTDTQYF
>15|TRBJ2-5|TRBV13|TRBD2
CASSQKRGGDETQYF
>14|TRBJ2-3|TRBV7-9|-
CASSSKTRTDTQYF
>15|TRBJ2-7|TRBV20-1|-
CSATSGRYSFVEQYF
>16|TRBJ1-1|TRBV20-1|TRBD1
CSARRWRQGVGTEAFF
>15|TRBJ2-2|TRBV6-1|-
CASTLDGWDNGELCF
>13|TRBJ2-7|TRBV7-2|-
CASSFFLRCEQYF
>14|TRBJ1-2|TRBV6-2/TRBV6-3|-
CASSYSGSHRGYTF
>17|TRBJ2-3|TRBV7-2|TRBD2
CASSPGTSGSFTDTQYF